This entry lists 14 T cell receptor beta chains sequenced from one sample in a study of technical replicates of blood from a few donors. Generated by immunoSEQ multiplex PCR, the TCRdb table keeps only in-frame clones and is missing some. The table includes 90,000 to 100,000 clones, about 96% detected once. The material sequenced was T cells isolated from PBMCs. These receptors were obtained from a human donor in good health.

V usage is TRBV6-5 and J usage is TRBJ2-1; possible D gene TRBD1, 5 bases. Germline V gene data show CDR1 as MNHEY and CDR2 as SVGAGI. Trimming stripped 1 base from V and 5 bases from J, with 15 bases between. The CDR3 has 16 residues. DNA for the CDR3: TGTGCCAGCAGTTACTTATCGCAGGGAAGCCACAATGAGCAGTTCTTC. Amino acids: CASSYLSQGSHNEQFF.

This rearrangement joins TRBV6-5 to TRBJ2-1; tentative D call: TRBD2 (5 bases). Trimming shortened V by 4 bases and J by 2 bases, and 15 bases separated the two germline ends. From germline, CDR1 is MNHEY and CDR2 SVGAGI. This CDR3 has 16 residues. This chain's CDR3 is CASSFLLEGAYNEQFF. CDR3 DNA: TGTGCCAGCAGTTTTTTACTAGAAGGAGCCTACAATGAGCAGTTCTTC.

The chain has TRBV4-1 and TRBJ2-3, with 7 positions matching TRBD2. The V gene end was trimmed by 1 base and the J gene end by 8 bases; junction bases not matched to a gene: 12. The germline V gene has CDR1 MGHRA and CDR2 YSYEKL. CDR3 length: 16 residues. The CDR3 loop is CASSQGLREPDITQYF. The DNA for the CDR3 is TGCGCCAGCAGCCAAGGTTTGCGGGAGCCAGATATTACGCAGTATTTT.

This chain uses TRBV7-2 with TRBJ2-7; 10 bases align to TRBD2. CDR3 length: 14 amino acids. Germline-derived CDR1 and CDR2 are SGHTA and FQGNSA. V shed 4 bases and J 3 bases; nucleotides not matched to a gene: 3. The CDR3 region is CASSSGLAVYEQYF. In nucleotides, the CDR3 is TGTGCCAGCAGCTCCGGACTAGCGGTCTACGAGCAGTACTTC.

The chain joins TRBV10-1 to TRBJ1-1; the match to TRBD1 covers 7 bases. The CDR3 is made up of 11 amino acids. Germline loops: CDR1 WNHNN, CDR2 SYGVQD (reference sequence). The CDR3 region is CPNRGNTEAFF. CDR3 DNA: TGCCCGAACAGGGGGAACACTGAAGCTTTCTTT.

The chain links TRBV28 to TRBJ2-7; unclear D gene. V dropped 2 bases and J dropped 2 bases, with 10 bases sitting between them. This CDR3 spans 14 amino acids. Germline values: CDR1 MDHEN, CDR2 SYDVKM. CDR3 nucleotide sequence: TGTGCCAGCAGTTTACTAGGCCGTACCTACGAGCAGTACTTC. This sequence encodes CASSLLGRTYEQYF.

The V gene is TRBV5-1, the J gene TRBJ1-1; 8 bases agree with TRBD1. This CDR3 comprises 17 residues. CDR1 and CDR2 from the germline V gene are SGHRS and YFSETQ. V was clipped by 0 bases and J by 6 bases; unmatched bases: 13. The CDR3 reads CASSLATIGQGGSEAFF. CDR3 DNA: TGCGCCAGCAGCTTGGCCACCATAGGACAGGGAGGTTCTGAAGCTTTCTTT.

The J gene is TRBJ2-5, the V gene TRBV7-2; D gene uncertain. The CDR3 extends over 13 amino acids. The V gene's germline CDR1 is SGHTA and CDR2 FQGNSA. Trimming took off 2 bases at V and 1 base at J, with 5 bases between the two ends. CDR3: CASSLHGQETQYF. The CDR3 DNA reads TGTGCCAGCAGCTTACACGGCCAAGAGACCCAGTACTTC. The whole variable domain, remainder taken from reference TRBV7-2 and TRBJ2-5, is GAGVSQSPSNKVTEKGKDVELRCDPISGHTALYWYRQSLGQGLEFLIYFQGNSAPDKSGLPSDRFSAERTGGSVSTLTIQRTQQEDSAVYLCASSLHGQETQYFGPGTRLLVL.

The CDR3: CASSPYRLAFNEQFF. CDR3 in DNA: TGCGCCAGCAGCCCGTACCGACTGGCCTTCAATGAGCAGTTCTTC. The V and J genes are TRBV4-1 and TRBJ2-1; no clear D gene. The CDR3 covers 15 residues. Trimming stripped 4 bases from V and 6 bases from J, with 16 bases between. The germline gives CDR1 MGHRA, CDR2 YSYEKL.

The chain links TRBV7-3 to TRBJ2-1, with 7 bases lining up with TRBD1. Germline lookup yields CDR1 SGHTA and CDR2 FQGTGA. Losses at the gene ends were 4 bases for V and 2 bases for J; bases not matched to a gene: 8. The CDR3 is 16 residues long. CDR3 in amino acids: CASSSTRTGAYNEQFF. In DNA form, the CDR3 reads TGTGCCAGCAGCTCTACACGAACAGGGGCCTACAATGAGCAGTTCTTC. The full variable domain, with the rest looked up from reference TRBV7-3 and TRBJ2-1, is GAGVSQTPSNKVTEKGKYVELRCDPISGHTALYWYRQSLGQGPEFLIYFQGTGAADDSGLPNDRFFAVRPEGSVSTLKIQRTERGDSAVYLCASSSTRTGAYNEQFFGPGTRLTVL.

CDR3 bases: TGTGCCAGCAGTTTCCGGCGGATGGGCACTGAAGCTTTCTTT. Its translation: CASSFRRMGTEAFF. The rearrangement uses TRBV7-2 and TRBJ1-1; unclear D gene. The CDR3 is made up of 14 amino acids. Germline CDR1 reads SGHTA; CDR2 reads FQGNSA. Trimming took off 6 bases at V and 4 bases at J, with 15 bases between the two ends.

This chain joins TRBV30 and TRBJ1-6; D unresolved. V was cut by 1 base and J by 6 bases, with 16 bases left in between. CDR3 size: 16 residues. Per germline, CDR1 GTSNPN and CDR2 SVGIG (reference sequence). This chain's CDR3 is CAWSARGSELNSPLHF. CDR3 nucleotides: TGTGCCTGGAGTGCGCGGGGTTCGGAGCTTAATTCACCCCTCCACTTT.

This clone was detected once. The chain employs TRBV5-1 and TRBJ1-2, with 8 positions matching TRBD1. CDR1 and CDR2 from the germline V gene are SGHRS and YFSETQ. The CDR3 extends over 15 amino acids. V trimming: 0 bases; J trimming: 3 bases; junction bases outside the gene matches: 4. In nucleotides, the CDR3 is TGCGCCAGCAGCTTGGAGGCAGGGGGCGACTATGGCTACACCTTC. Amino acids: CASSLEAGGDYGYTF. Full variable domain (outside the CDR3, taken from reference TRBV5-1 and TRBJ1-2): KAGVTQTPRYLIKTRGQQVTLSCSPISGHRSVSWYQQTPGQGLQFLFEYFSETQRNKGNFPGRFSGRQFSNSRSEMNVSTLELGDSALYLCASSLEAGGDYGYTFGSGTRLTVV.

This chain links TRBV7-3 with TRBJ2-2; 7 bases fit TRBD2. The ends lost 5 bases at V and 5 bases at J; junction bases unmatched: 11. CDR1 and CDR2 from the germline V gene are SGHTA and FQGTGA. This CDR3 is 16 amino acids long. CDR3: CASSLSRGVWTGELFF. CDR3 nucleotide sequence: TGTGCCAGCAGCCTAAGCCGGGGGGTATGGACCGGGGAGCTGTTTTTT.